These 2 T cell receptor beta chains originate from one sample sequenced in a study of cytomegalovirus exposure and HLA in healthy donors. Use of 60 Vbeta and 13 Jbeta primers characterized the PCR. The repertoire was sequenced with immunoSEQ multiplex PCR; TCRdb's copy has only in-frame clones and lacks some. The sample carries more than 85,000 clones, approximately 80% recorded once. What was sequenced was PBMCs. The receptors here all came from a man aged 30 to 45 in good health and CMV-seronegative.

The chain carries TRBV29-1 and TRBJ2-3; 7 positions match TRBD1. Germline values: CDR1 SQVTM, CDR2 ANQGSEA. The V gene end was trimmed by 4 bases and the J gene end by 4 bases; junction bases not matched to a gene: 11. The length of the CDR3 is 15 residues. The CDR3 nucleotides read TGCAGCGTTGTGGGGGACAGAAAAGGGGCAGATACGCAGTATTTT. Encoded protein: CSVVGDRKGADTQYF.

This clone was detected only a few times. The J gene is TRBJ2-5, the V gene TRBV7-9, with no clear D. This CDR3 is 13 amino acids long. Germline values: CDR1 SEHNR, CDR2 FQNEAQ (reference sequence). Trimming shortened V by 5 bases and J by 1 base, and 8 bases separated the two germline ends. This CDR3 reads CASSPRAQETQYF. The CDR3 region has the DNA TGTGCCAGCAGCCCACGAGCCCAAGAGACCCAGTACTTC.